This TCR beta chain was retrieved from a study of T cell responses to AZD1222 COVID-19 vaccine. Overall study findings and caveats: It should be noted that donors were predominantly white British and more often female, and clonal diversity was possibly underestimated. Spike-specific TCR breadth and depth were elevated following two AZD1222 doses. Distributed over spike, vaccine-associated CD4 TCRs predominated at 160-218 and 743-854.

Using immunoSEQ multiplex PCR, the repertoire was profiled, and TCRdb retains in-frame clones only, with some absent. The sample has over 110,000 clones, more than 85% seen once. Only one count was recorded for this clone. Antigen unknown. This CDR3 is 13 amino acids long. Deletions cut 5 bases from V and 6 bases from J, with 14 bases between. This TCR was sampled from an adult in good health. The rearrangement uses TRBV12-3 or TRBV12-4 and TRBJ2-7, with D perhaps assigned TRBD1 or TRBD2 (5 bases each). The specimen was peripheral blood, collected on day 0 of AZD1222 vaccination. The CDR3 sequence: CASSGGRFSEQYF. Written as DNA, the CDR3 is TGTGCCAGCAGTGGGGGACGGTTCTCCGAGCAGTACTTC.